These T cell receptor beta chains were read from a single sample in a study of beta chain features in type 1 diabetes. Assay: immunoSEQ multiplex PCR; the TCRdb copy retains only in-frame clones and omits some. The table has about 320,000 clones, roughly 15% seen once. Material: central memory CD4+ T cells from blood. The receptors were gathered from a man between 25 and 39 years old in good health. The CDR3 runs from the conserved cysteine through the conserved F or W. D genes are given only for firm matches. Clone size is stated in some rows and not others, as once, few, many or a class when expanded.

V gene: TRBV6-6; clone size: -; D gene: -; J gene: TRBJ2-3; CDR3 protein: CASRTGLGSTDTQYF; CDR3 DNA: TGTGCCAGCAGAACAGGTCTAGGAAGCACAGATACGCAGTATTTT
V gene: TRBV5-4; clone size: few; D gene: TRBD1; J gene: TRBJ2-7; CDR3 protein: CASSLKGAEQYF; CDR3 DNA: TGTGCCAGCAGCCTCAAGGGGGCCGAGCAGTACTTC
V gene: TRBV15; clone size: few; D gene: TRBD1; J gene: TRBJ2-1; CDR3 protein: CATSKAPGQGPGVSSYNEQFF; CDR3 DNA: TGTGCCACCAGCAAAGCCCCGGGACAGGGGCCGGGCGTATCTTCCTACAATGAGCAGTTCTTC
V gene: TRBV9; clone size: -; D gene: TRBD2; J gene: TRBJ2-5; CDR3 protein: CASSPGTSGGAIETQYF; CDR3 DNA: TGTGCCAGCAGCCCAGGGACTAGCGGGGGGGCCATAGAGACCCAGTACTTC
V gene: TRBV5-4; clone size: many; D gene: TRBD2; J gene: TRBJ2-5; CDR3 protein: CASSPRGGSGGFQETQYF; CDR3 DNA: TGTGCCAGCAGCCCCCGGGGGGGTAGCGGGGGGTTCCAAGAGACCCAGTACTTC
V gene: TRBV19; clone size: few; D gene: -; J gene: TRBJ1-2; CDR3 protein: CASRKTGTQDYGYTF; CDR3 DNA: TGTGCCAGTAGAAAGACCGGGACACAAGACTATGGCTACACCTTC
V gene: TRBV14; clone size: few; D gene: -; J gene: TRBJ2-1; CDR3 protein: CASSHRLGLLSYNEQFF; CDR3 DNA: TGTGCCAGCAGCCACCGCTTAGGACTCTTATCCTACAATGAGCAGTTCTTC
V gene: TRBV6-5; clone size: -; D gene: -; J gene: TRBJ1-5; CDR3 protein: CAISGDGRNQPQHF; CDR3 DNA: TGTGCCATCAGTGGGGACGGGAGGAATCAGCCCCAGCATTTT
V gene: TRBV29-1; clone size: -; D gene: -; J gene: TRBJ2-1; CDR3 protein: CSVERVTTRDEQFF; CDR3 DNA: TGCAGCGTTGAAAGGGTGACTACCCGGGATGAGCAGTTCTTC
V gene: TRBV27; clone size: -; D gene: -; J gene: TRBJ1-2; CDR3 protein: CASSNGAYGYTF; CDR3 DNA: TGTGCCAGCAGTAACGGGGCCTATGGCTACACCTTC
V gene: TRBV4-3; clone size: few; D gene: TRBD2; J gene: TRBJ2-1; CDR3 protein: CASSLGTTSGANEQFF; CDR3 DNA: TGCGCCAGCAGCTTGGGAACAACTAGCGGGGCCAATGAGCAGTTCTTC
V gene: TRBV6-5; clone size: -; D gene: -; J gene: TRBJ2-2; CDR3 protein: CASSGRGGTGELFF; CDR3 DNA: TGTGCCAGCAGCGGACGAGGGGGTACCGGGGAGCTGTTTTTT
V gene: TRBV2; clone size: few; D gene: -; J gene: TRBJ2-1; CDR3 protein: CASSEAPGAFYNEQFF; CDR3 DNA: TGTGCCAGCAGTGAAGCTCCCGGGGCTTTCTACAATGAGCAGTTCTTC
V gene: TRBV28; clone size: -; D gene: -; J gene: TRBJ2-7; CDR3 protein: CASSLVQVTYEQYF; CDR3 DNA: TGTGCCAGCAGTTTAGTACAGGTAACCTACGAGCAGTACTTC
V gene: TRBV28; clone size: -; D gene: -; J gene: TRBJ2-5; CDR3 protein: CASSRQDLQETQYF; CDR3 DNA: TGTGCCAGCAGCCGACAGGACCTACAAGAGACCCAGTACTTC
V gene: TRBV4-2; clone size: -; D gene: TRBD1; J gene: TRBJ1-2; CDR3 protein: CASSQGTGLSGYTF; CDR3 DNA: TGTGCCAGCAGCCAAGGGACAGGGTTGTCTGGCTACACCTTC
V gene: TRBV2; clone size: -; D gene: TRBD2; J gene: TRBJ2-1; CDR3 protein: CASSLRGLGFEQFF; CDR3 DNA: TGTGCCAGCAGCCTGAGGGGACTAGGATTTGAGCAGTTCTTC
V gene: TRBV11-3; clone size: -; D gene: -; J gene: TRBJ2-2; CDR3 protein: CASSFRGAHTGELFF; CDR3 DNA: TGTGCCAGCAGCTTTCGGGGAGCACACACCGGGGAGCTGTTTTTT